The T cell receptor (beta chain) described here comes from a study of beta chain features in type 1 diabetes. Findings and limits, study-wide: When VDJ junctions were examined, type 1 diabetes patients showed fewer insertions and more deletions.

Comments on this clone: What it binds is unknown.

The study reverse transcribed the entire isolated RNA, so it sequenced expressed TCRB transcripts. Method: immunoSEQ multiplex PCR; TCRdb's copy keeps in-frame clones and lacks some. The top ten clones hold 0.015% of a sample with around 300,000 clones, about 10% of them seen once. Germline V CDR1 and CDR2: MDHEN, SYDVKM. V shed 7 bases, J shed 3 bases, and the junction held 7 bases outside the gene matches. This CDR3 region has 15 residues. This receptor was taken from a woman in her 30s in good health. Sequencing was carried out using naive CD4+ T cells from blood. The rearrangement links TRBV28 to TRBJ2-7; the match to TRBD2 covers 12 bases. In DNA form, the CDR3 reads TGTGCCAGCAAGCCGGGACTAGCGGGTGACTACGAGCAGTACTTC. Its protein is CASKPGLAGDYEQYF.